A single sample is the source of the 30 T cell receptor beta chains below, sequenced in a study of blood T cell repertoires in COVID-19. Profiling relied on immunoSEQ multiplex PCR, and the TCRdb table lists in-frame clones only, not all of them. The sample holds 45,000 to 55,000 clones; roughly 85% are singletons and the top ten take approximately 5%. Sample: peripheral blood. The origin of the receptors is a human donor in a cohort sampled during active COVID-19.

V and J are TRBV19 and TRBJ1-6, with D possibly TRBD1 on 6 matching bases. The germline V and J ends were trimmed by 3 bases and 3 bases, with 9 bases remaining between them. Germline V gives CDR1 LNHDA, CDR2 SQIVND (reference sequence). The CDR3 runs 15 residues. CDR3 bases: TGTGCCAGTAGTATCCTGGACAGCTATAATTCACCCCTCCACTTT. This gives the protein CASSILDSYNSPLHF.

The chain combines TRBV7-3 with TRBJ2-2; D is unresolved. The CDR3 sequence is 14 residues long. Germline lookup yields CDR1 SGHTA and CDR2 FQGTGA. Trimming took 5 bases from V and 4 from J, leaving 11 bases between them. The CDR3 bases are TGTGCCAGCAGCCAACACACCCTCACCGGGGAGCTGTTTTTT. It translates to CASSQHTLTGELFF. Filled out from reference TRBV7-3 and TRBJ2-2, the complete variable domain reads GAGVSQTPSNKVTEKGKYVELRCDPISGHTALYWYRQSLGQGPEFLIYFQGTGAADDSGLPNDRFFAVRPEGSVSTLKIQRTERGDSAVYLCASSQHTLTGELFFGEGSRLTVL.

The rearrangement joins TRBV5-6 to TRBJ2-6; 8 nucleotides align to TRBD1. Trimming removed 2 bases from V and 0 bases from J; junction bases left unmatched: 7. CDR1 SGHDT and CDR2 YYEEEE come from the germline V gene. The CDR3 extends over 18 amino acids. The CDR3 region is CASSLRGQVRSGANVLTF. CDR3 nucleotide sequence: TGTGCCAGCAGCTTAAGGGGACAGGTCCGCTCTGGGGCCAACGTCCTGACTTTC. The variable domain in full, completed from reference TRBV5-6 and TRBJ2-6, reads DAGVTQSPTHLIKTRGQQVTLRCSPKSGHDTVSWYQQALGQGPQFIFQYYEEEERQRGNFPDRFSGHQFPNYSSELNVNALLLGDSALYLCASSLRGQVRSGANVLTFGAGSRLTVL.

A few counts support this clone. This sequence joins TRBV7-2 and TRBJ2-7; no firm D call. V was pared by 1 base and J by 5 bases, with 9 bases between. CDR3 length: 13 residues. Germline values: CDR1 SGHTA, CDR2 FQGNSA. The CDR3 coding sequence is TGTGCCAGCAGCTTAGACCCTCAGAACGAGCAGTACTTC. This codes for CASSLDPQNEQYF.

The chain carries TRBV7-2 and TRBJ1-1; weak D call: TRBD1 (6 bases). CDR1 is SGHTA, CDR2 FQGNSA, per germline. This CDR3 is built from 13 residues. V dropped 5 bases and J dropped 11 bases, with 18 bases sitting between them. CDR3 sequence reads: CASSPLGARGAFF. CDR3 nucleotide sequence: TGTGCCAGCAGCCCATTAGGGGCCAGGGGTGCTTTCTTT.

This chain joins TRBV5-1 and TRBJ2-2, with D perhaps matching TRBD2 (7 bases). Germline assignment: CDR1 SGHRS and CDR2 YFSETQ. V lost 4 bases and J lost 7, with 23 bases in between. This CDR3 comprises 17 residues. The CDR3 loop reads CASSLRASAGANGELFF. The CDR3 DNA reads as TGCGCCAGCAGCCTGAGGGCTTCTGCGGGGGCAAACGGGGAGCTGTTTTTT.

The V gene is TRBV5-6, the J gene TRBJ2-7; possibly TRBD2 for D (5 bases). Germline V gene sequence: CDR1 SGHDT, CDR2 YYEEEE. Trimming removed 2 bases from V and 2 bases from J, with 14 bases in between. This CDR3 has 15 residues. This chain's CDR3 is CASSLRGGRTYEQYF. The DNA of the CDR3 is TGTGCCAGCAGCTTAAGAGGAGGAAGAACCTACGAGCAGTACTTC.

V usage is TRBV28 and J usage is TRBJ2-1; 9 positions match TRBD1. Trimming cost V 8 bases and J 6 bases; bases outside gene matches: 11. The CDR3 is 15 amino acids. CDR1 MDHEN and CDR2 SYDVKM come from the germline V gene. CDR3 region: CASYWGQGALNEQFF. The CDR3 coding sequence is TGTGCCAGCTATTGGGGACAGGGAGCCCTCAATGAGCAGTTCTTC.

The rearrangement links TRBV27 to TRBJ2-1; possibly TRBD2 for D (6 bases). Trimming removed 6 bases at V and 0 bases at J, with 15 bases between. This CDR3 has 16 residues. The V gene's germline CDR1 is MNHEY and CDR2 SMNVEV (reference sequence). CDR3 protein: CASSPTGGVSYNEQFF. CDR3 DNA sequence: TGTGCCAGCAGCCCCACTGGCGGGGTCTCCTACAATGAGCAGTTCTTC.

The V and J genes are TRBV11-2 and TRBJ2-1; a possible D gene is TRBD2 (7 bases). V was shortened by 0 bases and J by 7 bases, with 13 bases between the two germline ends. This CDR3 is 15 amino acids long. Looked up from germline, CDR1 is SGHAT and CDR2 is FQNNGV. The CDR3 protein is CASSLEGGVANEQFF. As DNA, the CDR3 is TGTGCCAGCAGCTTAGAAGGGGGGGTTGCGAATGAGCAGTTCTTC.

This clone appeared a few times. The chain has TRBV11-2 and TRBJ1-1; D call uncertain. V was pared by 2 bases and J by 5 bases, with 18 bases between. This CDR3 is 16 amino acids long. Per the germline V gene, CDR1 is SGHAT and CDR2 is FQNNGV. Here the CDR3 reads CASSLPPGWGGTEAFF. The CDR3 coding sequence is TGTGCCAGCAGCTTACCTCCCGGATGGGGAGGAACTGAAGCTTTCTTT.

This clone was picked up one time. CDR3 nucleotides: TGTGCCAGCTCACTTGCCGGGACATATGGGGTTGGGGCCAACGTCCTGACTTTC. Amino acids: CASSLAGTYGVGANVLTF. The J gene is TRBJ2-6, the V gene TRBV18; weak D call: TRBD1 (6 bases). This CDR3 region has 18 residues. Between the trimmed V and J ends, which lost 4 bases and 3 bases, there was a span of 19 bases. The germline CDR1 and CDR2 sequences are KGHSH and LQKENI. Drawing the rest from reference TRBV18 and TRBJ2-6, the complete variable domain is NAGVMQNPRHLVRRRGQEARLRCSPMKGHSHVYWYRQLPEEGLKFMVYLQKENIIDESGMPKERFSAEFPKEGPSILRIQQVVRGDSAAYFCASSLAGTYGVGANVLTFGAGSRLTVL.

V and J are TRBV7-9 and TRBJ2-7; a weak D match, TRBD2 (5 bases). CDR1 and CDR2 (germline): SEHNR, FQNEAQ (reference sequence). V lost 2 bases and J 0 bases, leaving 11 bases between the germline ends. CDR3 length: 15 amino acids. The CDR3 sequence: CASSLRTGSSYEQYF. The CDR3 bases are TGTGCCAGCAGCTTAAGGACGGGAAGCTCCTACGAGCAGTACTTC.

CDR3 in amino acids: CASSINPQGVTDTQYF. CDR3 DNA: TGTGCCAGTAGTATAAACCCACAGGGTGTCACAGATACGCAGTATTTT. The V and J genes are TRBV19 and TRBJ2-3; possible D gene TRBD1, 6 bases. Between the trimmed V and J ends, which lost 2 bases and 2 bases, there was a span of 14 bases. The CDR3 extends over 16 amino acids. CDR1 LNHDA and CDR2 SQIVND come from the germline V gene (reference sequence).

Turning to this clone: At one end, the junction sequence differs from germline, possibly due to a read error. This chain uses TRBV7-8 with TRBJ1-5; no clear D. The CDR3 consists of 17 residues. Per germline, CDR1 SGHVS and CDR2 FQNEAQ. This CDR3 is CASSLASSVGSNQPQHF. CDR3 sequence (DNA): TGTGCCAGCAGCCTAGCGAGTAGTGTCGGTAGCAATCAGCCCCAGCATTTT.

This chain links TRBV7-9 with TRBJ2-1, with 7 bases matching TRBD1. V shed 6 bases, J shed 2 bases, and the junction held 4 bases outside the gene matches. This CDR3 is built from 14 residues. Germline values: CDR1 SEHNR, CDR2 FQNEAQ (reference sequence). CDR3 DNA sequence: TGTGCCAGCAGTCCTACAGGGGCCTACAATGAGCAGTTCTTC. Residues: CASSPTGAYNEQFF.

The chain has TRBV4-1 and TRBJ2-7, with 9 bases aligning to TRBD1. The CDR3 loop spans 17 amino acids. J gave up 7 bases and V 0 bases, and 13 bases lay outside the gene matches. Germline V CDR1 and CDR2: MGHRA, YSYEKL. The CDR3: CASSQDRGRTGAGEQYF. CDR3 sequence (DNA): TGCGCCAGCAGCCAAGATAGGGGCCGGACAGGGGCTGGGGAGCAGTACTTC.

The chain employs TRBV9 and TRBJ2-7, with 7 positions matching TRBD2. V was clipped by 4 bases and J by 3 bases; unmatched bases: 10. The germline CDR1 and CDR2 sequences are SGDLS and YYNGEE. The CDR3 has 15 residues. The CDR3 coding sequence is TGTGCCAGCAGCCCCGGCGGGAGCGGCCACTACGAGCAGTACTTC. It translates to CASSPGGSGHYEQYF.

This clone was picked up a small number of times. The J gene is TRBJ2-7, the V gene TRBV4-1, with 10 bases fitting TRBD1. Unmatched junction bases numbered 10, after V lost 6 bases and J lost 5 bases. Germline CDR1 MGHRA, CDR2 YSYEKL. The CDR3 spans 15 residues. As DNA, the CDR3 is TGCGCCAGCAGGTCAACCGGGACAGGGGTCCACGAGCAGTACTTC. As protein: CASRSTGTGVHEQYF.

This clone has just one count. V and J are TRBV2 and TRBJ1-6, with D possibly being TRBD1 (5 bases). Between the trimmed V and J ends, which lost 7 bases and 7 bases, there was a span of 11 bases. The CDR3 loop spans 13 amino acids. The germline V gene has CDR1 SNHLY and CDR2 FYNNEI. CDR3 coding DNA: TGTGCCAGCAAGGACATTTTCAATTCACCCCTCCACTTT. Amino acid sequence: CASKDIFNSPLHF.

By sample fraction, this clone is large. The rearrangement joins TRBV27 to TRBJ1-2; the match to TRBD1 covers 8 bases. V shed 5 bases, J shed 4 bases, and the junction held 6 bases outside the gene matches. The CDR3 runs to 14 residues. Germline assignment: CDR1 MNHEY and CDR2 SMNVEV (reference sequence). The CDR3 DNA is TGTGCCAGCAGTGGACAGGGTTCGGGCTATGGCTACACCTTC. It specifies CASSGQGSGYGYTF.

The chain is built from TRBV15 and TRBJ2-1, with 7 nucleotides matching TRBD2. This CDR3 has 14 amino acids. The germline V gene encodes CDR1 LNHNV and CDR2 YYDKDF (reference sequence). Trimming at V came to 0 bases and at J to 8 bases, leaving 4 bases not matched to a gene. CDR3 coding DNA: TGTGCCACCAGCAGAGATTTTGGGGGGGATGAGCAGTTCTTC. Its translation: CATSRDFGGDEQFF.

The V call is TRBV6-5, the J call TRBJ1-1, with D perhaps TRBD1 (6 bases). The V end was cut by 4 bases, the J end by 4 bases, with 13 bases between. Germline values: CDR1 MNHEY, CDR2 SVGAGI. This CDR3 is 14 amino acids long. The CDR3 DNA reads TGTGCCAGCAGTTTACAGGGTGGGAGCACTGAAGCTTTCTTT. Translation gives CASSLQGGSTEAFF.

The V gene is TRBV7-2, the J gene TRBJ2-5; 7 bases are shared with TRBD1. The germline CDR1 and CDR2 sequences are SGHTA and FQGNSA. CDR3 length equals 13 residues. V shed 10 bases, J shed 5 bases, and the junction held 10 bases outside the gene matches. The CDR3 DNA follows: TGTGCCACAGGAAGGGGGCCGGGGGAGACCCAGTACTTC. Translation gives CATGRGPGETQYF.

The chain links TRBV7-2 to TRBJ2-1; no firm D call. From germline, CDR1 is SGHTA and CDR2 FQGNSA. The CDR3 runs to 13 residues. V lost 5 bases and J 8 bases, leaving 13 bases between the germline ends. DNA for the CDR3: TGTGCCAGCAGCAGCACCCTAGTTTATGAGCAGTTCTTC. This translates into CASSSTLVYEQFF.

The chain recombines TRBV19 with TRBJ2-3; 10 nucleotides align to TRBD1. V lost 5 bases to trimming and J lost 2 bases; unmatched junction nucleotides: 7. This CDR3 has 16 residues. Germline CDR1 reads LNHDA; CDR2 reads SQIVND (reference sequence). The CDR3 nucleotides read TGTGCCAGTAGTCCAACGGACAGGGGGAACACAGATACGCAGTATTTT. This translates into CASSPTDRGNTDTQYF.

The rearrangement uses TRBV7-2 and TRBJ2-1; D gene uncertain. Germline values: CDR1 SGHTA, CDR2 FQGNSA. The CDR3 length is 13 residues. V was cut by 0 bases and J by 6 bases, with 6 bases left in between. Here the CDR3 reads CASSLAPVNEQFF. The CDR3 DNA reads TGTGCCAGCAGCTTAGCCCCGGTCAATGAGCAGTTCTTC.

This clone showed up just once. The rearrangement links TRBV19 to TRBJ2-4, with D possibly matching TRBD2 (6 bases). Germline CDR1 reads LNHDA; CDR2 reads SQIVND (reference sequence). V gave up 7 bases and J gave up 7 bases, with 14 bases separating them. This CDR3 spans 13 amino acids. CDR3 protein: CASTVPGLNIQYF. The DNA of the CDR3 is TGTGCCAGTACGGTGCCGGGACTCAACATTCAGTACTTC.

The chain couples TRBV18 to TRBJ1-1, with D possibly TRBD1 on 6 matching bases. The ends were cut back, 6 bases at V and 2 bases at J, with 16 bases in the middle. The length of the CDR3 is 15 residues. The V gene's germline CDR1 is KGHSH and CDR2 LQKENI. Here the CDR3 reads CASSRSGGANTEAFF. Here the CDR3 DNA reads TGTGCCAGCTCCCGTAGTGGGGGGGCAAACACTGAAGCTTTCTTT.

The chain combines TRBV9 with TRBJ1-2; TRBD1 matches at 7 bases. The CDR3 covers 14 residues. The V gene end was trimmed by 3 bases and the J gene end by 8 bases; junction bases not matched to a gene: 10. Per the germline V gene, CDR1 is SGDLS and CDR2 is YYNGEE. The CDR3 protein is CASSDGFGQDGYTF. For the CDR3, the DNA is TGTGCCAGCAGCGACGGCTTCGGACAGGACGGCTACACCTTC. The complete variable domain, with remaining parts taken from reference TRBV9 and TRBJ1-2, reads DSGVTQTPKHLITATGQRVTLRCSPRSGDLSVYWYQQSLDQGLQFLIQYYNGEERAKGNILERFSAQQFPDLHSELNLSSLELGDSALYFCASSDGFGQDGYTFGSGTRLTVV.